This TCR beta chain was profiled in a study of blood T cell repertoires in COVID-19. Between the trimmed V and J ends, which lost 7 bases and 4 bases, there was a span of 14 bases. In germline, CDR1 is SGDLS, CDR2 YYNGEE. This CDR3 is built from 13 residues. In the study's own analysis: Researchers report that nucleated cell counts were estimated from reference gene primer amplification. Clones were sequenced by immunoSEQ multiplex PCR, and TCRdb holds only the in-frame ones, with some missing. V and J calls and clone size are those listed in that table; D and trimming were worked out from the DNA. The profile shows over 90,000 clones, approximately 92% of them singletons. This clone has a single count.

The chain employs TRBV9 and TRBJ1-2, with D perhaps matching TRBD1 (6 bases). Sequenced material: peripheral blood. This TCR derives from a woman aged 50 to 60 with COVID-19, enrolled during active disease. CDR3 loop: CASSGARSYGYTF. CDR3 in DNA: TGTGCCAGCTCAGGGGCCAGATCCTATGGCTACACCTTC.